The clone carrying this T cell receptor (beta chain) appeared many times. Its specificity is unknown. The junction shows a germline mismatch at one end, possibly a read error. This entry belongs to a study of regulatory T cells in long-lasting Graves disease. Study-level background: The study counted Graves' disease as persistent given over 5 years of antithyroid drugs and positive TSH receptor antibodies. Study-level findings and limits: Not thyroid tissue but only peripheral blood was studied.

Time point defined: persistent/refractory GD, antithyroid drugs over 5 years with positive TRAb. From RNA extracted from PBMCs, the TCR library was made. Arm-PCR of CDR3 regions and iRepertoire HTBI primers were used to build TCR beta libraries. Methods used by the authors: Samples revealed fewer than 65 TRBV and fewer than 15 TRBJ segments. TCRdb independently ran MiXCR on the multiplex PCR reads; one entry per CDR3 protein. The V and J calls were determined by TCRdb, not by the authors. Among 420,000 or so distinct CDR3 sequences listed, roughly a quarter were seen once. Sequenced material: peripheral blood mononuclear cells (PBMCs), taken when the disease was refractory, from a patient treated with antithyroid drugs. The TCR was taken from a female donor with Graves disease.

CDR3 residues: CASSSRPGTPDF. CDR3 nucleotide sequence: TGTGCCAGCAGTTCCAGACCCGGGACTCCGGACTTC. The chain uses TRBV12-3 or TRBV12-4 and TRBJ2-7; a possible D gene is TRBD2 (6 bases). This CDR3 region has 12 residues.